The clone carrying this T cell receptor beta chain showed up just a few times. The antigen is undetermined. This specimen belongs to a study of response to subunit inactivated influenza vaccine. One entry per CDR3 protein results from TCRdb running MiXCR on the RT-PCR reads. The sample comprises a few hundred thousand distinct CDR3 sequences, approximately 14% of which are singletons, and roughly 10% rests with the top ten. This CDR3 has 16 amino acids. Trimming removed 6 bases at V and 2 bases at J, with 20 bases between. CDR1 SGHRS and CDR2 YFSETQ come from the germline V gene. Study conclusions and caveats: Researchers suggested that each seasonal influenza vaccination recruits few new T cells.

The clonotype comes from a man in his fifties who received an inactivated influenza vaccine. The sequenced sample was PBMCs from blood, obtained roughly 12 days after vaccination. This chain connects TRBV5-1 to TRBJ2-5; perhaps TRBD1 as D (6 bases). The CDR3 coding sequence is TGCGCCAGCACCCGAGGGGGACCGTCGAGGCAAGAGACCCAGTACTTC. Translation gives CASTRGGPSRQETQYF.